This paragraph reports one T cell receptor (beta chain). This specimen belongs to a study of blood T cell repertoires in COVID-19. Study-wide context: Donors in the United States, Italy and Spain gave samples during acute or convalescent COVID-19.

Study processing details: Amplification with reference gene primers provided the estimates of nucleated cell counts. Using immunoSEQ multiplex PCR, the repertoire was profiled, and TCRdb retains in-frame clones only, with some absent. V, J and clone size are taken as reported in that table, and D and trimming were inferred from the DNA itself. The sample includes some 130,000 clones, about nine tenths seen only once; the top ten take 10%. The TCR was taken from a man between 50 and 59 years old with acute or convalescent COVID-19. Material for sequencing was peripheral blood.

The CDR3 protein is CASSEGTGGGNTIYF. CDR3 DNA sequence: TGCGCCAGCAGCGAGGGGACAGGGGGAGGAAACACCATATATTTT. V is TRBV5-1 and J is TRBJ1-3; 11 nucleotides align to TRBD1. The J segment lost 4 bases and the V segment lost 4 bases, leaving 4 bases of the junction unmatched. The CDR3 contains 15 residues. Germline CDR1 and CDR2: SGHRS and YFSETQ. Variable domain in full (rest from reference TRBV5-1 and TRBJ1-3): KAGVTQTPRYLIKTRGQQVTLSCSPISGHRSVSWYQQTPGQGLQFLFEYFSETQRNKGNFPGRFSGRQFSNSRSEMNVSTLELGDSALYLCASSEGTGGGNTIYFGEGSWLTVV.